The 4 T cell receptor beta chains in this list originate from one sample, sequenced in a study of human T cells and chemical hapten exposure (dated by TCRdb to 2020 to 2022). Library preparation used RACE. Reads for this sample came from a NextSeq 500. Clones were called with MiXCR by TCRdb after fastp trimmed the public reads at Q25, and only in-frame beta chains were retained. Rows with a matching CDR3 protein are joined into one entry that keeps the most common DNA and genes. The sample table shows just over 70,000 distinct CDR3 sequences, and approximately 10% are seen once. In total, the top ten clones hold 1.4% of the sample. Sample time point, as interpreted from the label and publication: patch test 3, about 24 weeks after DPC sensitization. The treatment or condition label, read with the paper, signifies: therapeutic diphenylcyclopropenone sensitization with weekly scalp DPC. This material consisted of whole blood, taken in connection with sensitization to the hapten diphenylcyclopropenone (DPC). These receptors were collected from a woman between 50 and 59 years old with alopecia areata. Some clones in this sample may be carry-over from other donors' samples.

The sample holds many counts of this clonotype. The rearrangement links TRBV2 to TRBJ1-4, with TRBD1 as a possible D gene (5 bases). The germline V and J ends were trimmed by 6 bases and 1 base, with 6 bases remaining between them. Looked up from germline, CDR1 is SNHLY and CDR2 is FYNNEI. This CDR3 region has 13 residues. CDR3 protein: CASSRETNEKLFF. In nucleotides, the CDR3 is TGTGCCAGCAGCAGGGAAACTAATGAAAAACTGTTTTTT.

The table lists this clonotype with many counts. The chain employs TRBV28 and TRBJ1-5; D gene unclear. CDR3 length: 15 residues. Germline V gene data show CDR1 as MDHEN and CDR2 as SYDVKM. The germline V and J ends were trimmed by 2 bases and 3 bases, with 11 bases remaining between them. The CDR3 nucleotides are TGTGCCAGCAGTTTAACGCACGGAAACAATCAGCCCCAGCATTTT. It encodes CASSLTHGNNQPQHF.

This chain joins TRBV10-1 and TRBJ1-2; 9 bases line up with TRBD1. Trimming took 6 bases from V and 4 from J; bases not matched to a gene: 3. The CDR3 runs 13 residues. Germline values: CDR1 WNHNN, CDR2 SYGVQD (reference sequence). CDR3 DNA: TGCGCCAGCAGACAGGGGGCTGGCTATGGCTACACCTTC. This translates into CASRQGAGYGYTF.

This clonotype was picked up many times. V is TRBV7-6 and J is TRBJ1-6; 7 nucleotides agree with TRBD1. The germline V gene encodes CDR1 SGHVS and CDR2 FNYEAQ. After removal of 4 bases from V and 5 bases from J, the junction contained 5 bases not matched to a gene. The CDR3 extends over 15 amino acids. In nucleotides, the CDR3 is TGTGCCAGCAGCTCGAGACAGGGCGATAATTCACCCCTCCACTTT. Residues: CASSSRQGDNSPLHF.